This TCR beta chain was recovered during a study of molecular identifiers for immune sequencing clone quantification. Trimming shortened V by 2 bases and J by 5 bases, and 13 bases separated the two germline ends. CDR3 length equals 14 residues. Germline lookup yields CDR1 SEHNR and CDR2 FQNEAQ (reference sequence). This clonotype has just a few counts. From the PCR reads, TCRdb called clonotypes with MiXCR, one entry per CDR3 protein. The data show about half a million distinct CDR3 sequences, less than 30% seen once. Naive CD8 T cells were sorted, and the gate applied was CD8+CD4-CCR7+CD45RA+. This clonotype was sampled from a human donor in good health. Some libraries in this study had Jurkat cell RNA spiked in. This chain connects TRBV7-9 to TRBJ2-7; D may be TRBD1 (5 bases). The sequencing input was naive CD8+ T cells from blood, with Jurkat cell RNA spiked in. Subset defined: FACS-sorted CD8+CD4-CCR7+CD45RA+ naive T cells. The CDR3 sequence: CASSLMPGPDEQYF. DNA of the CDR3: TGTGCCAGCAGCTTAATGCCAGGGCCCGACGAGCAGTACTTC.